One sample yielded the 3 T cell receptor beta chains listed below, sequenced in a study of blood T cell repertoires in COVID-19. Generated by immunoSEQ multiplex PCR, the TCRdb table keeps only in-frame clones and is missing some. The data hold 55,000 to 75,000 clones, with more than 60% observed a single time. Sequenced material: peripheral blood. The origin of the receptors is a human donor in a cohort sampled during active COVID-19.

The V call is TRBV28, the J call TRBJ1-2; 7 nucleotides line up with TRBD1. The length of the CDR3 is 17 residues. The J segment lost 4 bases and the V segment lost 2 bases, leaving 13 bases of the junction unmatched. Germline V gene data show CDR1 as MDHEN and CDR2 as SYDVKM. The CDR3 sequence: CASSLAYRQGGIYGYTF. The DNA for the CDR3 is TGTGCCAGCAGTTTAGCCTACCGACAGGGTGGGATCTATGGCTACACCTTC.

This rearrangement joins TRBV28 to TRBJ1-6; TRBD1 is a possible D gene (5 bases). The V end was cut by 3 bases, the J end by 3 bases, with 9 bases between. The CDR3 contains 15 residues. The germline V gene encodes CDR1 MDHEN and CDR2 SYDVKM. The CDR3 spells CASSFGGFYNSPLHF. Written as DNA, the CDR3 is TGTGCCAGCAGTTTCGGGGGATTCTATAATTCACCCCTCCACTTT.

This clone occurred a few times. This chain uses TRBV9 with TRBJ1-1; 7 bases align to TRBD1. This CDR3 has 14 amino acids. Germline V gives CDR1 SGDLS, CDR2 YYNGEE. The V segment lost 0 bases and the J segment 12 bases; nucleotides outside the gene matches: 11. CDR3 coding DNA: TGTGCCAGCAGCGTAGATAGGGACAGAGGTGTCCCTTTCTTT. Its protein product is CASSVDRDRGVPFF.